Listed below are T cell receptor beta chains from one sample, sequenced in a study of PD-L1 blockade in urothelial cancer. Sequencing used immunoSEQ multiplex PCR; TCRdb keeps in-frame clones, though not all of them. The sample has around 62,000 clones, 88% seen once. The sequencing used PBMCs, collected around atezolizumab (anti-PD-L1) treatment. Receptors originate from a man aged 55 to 70 with urothelial cancer. Each CDR3 is given with its conserved first and last residue. The order of the fields is V gene, CDR3 protein.

v_gene: TRBV7-3
CDR3aa: CASSLSPGMISNEQFF

v_gene: TRBV19
CDR3aa: CASSIEQGNRGYTF

v_gene: TRBV7-9
CDR3aa: CASSLAIAYEQYF

v_gene: TRBV9
CDR3aa: CASSPRQPNTEAFF

v_gene: TRBV6-5
CDR3aa: CASSYRQGAATEAFF

v_gene: TRBV27
CDR3aa: CASSSFETQYF

v_gene: TRBV10-3
CDR3aa: CATKGRQDSTDTQYF

v_gene: TRBV19
CDR3aa: CASSDREAGANVLTF

v_gene: TRBV7-3
CDR3aa: CASSQGFRASGMNTEAFF

v_gene: TRBV4-3
CDR3aa: CASSQDLSGQGYGYTF

v_gene: TRBV5-1
CDR3aa: CASSFTGDTGELFF

v_gene: TRBV6-1
CDR3aa: CASRRLVSSDTQYF

v_gene: TRBV5-1
CDR3aa: CASSPLWRDGTEAFF

v_gene: TRBV2
CDR3aa: CASSEEPRTEAFF

v_gene: TRBV19
CDR3aa: CASSPSRTSGSTDTQYF

v_gene: TRBV15
CDR3aa: CATSSPIAGGPNEQFF

v_gene: TRBV10-3
CDR3aa: CAIRGDSRLRYGYTF

v_gene: TRBV6-5
CDR3aa: CASRKEAGMNEQFF

v_gene: TRBV6-1
CDR3aa: CASSDPGGYTDTQYF

v_gene: TRBV5-1
CDR3aa: CASSLGVSEKLFF

v_gene: TRBV25-1
CDR3aa: CATLTGPGGTQYF

v_gene: TRBV7-2
CDR3aa: CASTPYISSPRGYTF

v_gene: TRBV29-1
CDR3aa: CSVERREGPYEQYF

v_gene: TRBV7-9
CDR3aa: CASSFTSGGASTDTQYF

v_gene: TRBV7-8
CDR3aa: CASSTRSASDEKLFF

v_gene: TRBV6-5
CDR3aa: CASSYGTGGSGELFF

v_gene: TRBV10-1
CDR3aa: CASSVYEGSYEQYF

v_gene: TRBV5-1
CDR3aa: CASSRMIGQGAFRLMDTQYF

v_gene: TRBV9
CDR3aa: CASTRSGANVLTF

v_gene: TRBV11-2
CDR3aa: CASSLAGSAVDTQYF

v_gene: TRBV2
CDR3aa: CASQLDPSGSLTDTQYF

v_gene: TRBV6-6
CDR3aa: CASSSNTEAFF

v_gene: TRBV4-2
CDR3aa: CASSRGLAGGTDTQYF

v_gene: TRBV7-2
CDR3aa: CASSLAGGAYNEQFF

v_gene: TRBV9
CDR3aa: CASSPPGLGTDTQYF

v_gene: TRBV5-1
CDR3aa: CASQPYWRGLGTQYF

v_gene: TRBV5-5
CDR3aa: CASGVGATLLGNTIYF

v_gene: TRBV12-5
CDR3aa: CASGLLRGEAFF